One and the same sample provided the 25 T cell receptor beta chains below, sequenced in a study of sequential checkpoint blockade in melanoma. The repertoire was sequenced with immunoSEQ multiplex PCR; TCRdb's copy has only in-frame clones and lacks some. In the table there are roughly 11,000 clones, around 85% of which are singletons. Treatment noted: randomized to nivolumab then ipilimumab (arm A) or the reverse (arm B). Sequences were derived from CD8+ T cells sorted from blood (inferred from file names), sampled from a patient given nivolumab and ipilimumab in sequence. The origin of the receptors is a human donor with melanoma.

CDR3 region: CASSEAVSTDTQYF. For the CDR3, the DNA is TGTGCCAGCTCCGAGGCCGTTAGCACAGATACGCAGTATTTT. The chain uses TRBV18 and TRBJ2-3; D ambiguous. V lost 6 bases to trimming and J lost 0 bases, with 10 bases between them. This CDR3 has 14 residues. Germline V gives CDR1 KGHSH, CDR2 LQKENI. Together with reference TRBV18 and TRBJ2-3, the CDR3 gives the full variable domain: NAGVMQNPRHLVRRRGQEARLRCSPMKGHSHVYWYRQLPEEGLKFMVYLQKENIIDESGMPKERFSAEFPKEGPSILRIQQVVRGDSAAYFCASSEAVSTDTQYFGPGTRLTVL.

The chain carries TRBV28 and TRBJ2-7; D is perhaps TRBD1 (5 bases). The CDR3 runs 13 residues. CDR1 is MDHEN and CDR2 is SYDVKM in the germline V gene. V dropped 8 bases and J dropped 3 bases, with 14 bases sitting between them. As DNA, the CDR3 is TGTGCCAGCTCCTCTGACAGATTCTACGAGCAGTACTTC. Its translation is CASSSDRFYEQYF.

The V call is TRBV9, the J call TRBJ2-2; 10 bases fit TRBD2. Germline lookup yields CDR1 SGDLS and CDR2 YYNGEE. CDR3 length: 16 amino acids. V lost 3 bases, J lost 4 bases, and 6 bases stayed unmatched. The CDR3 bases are TGTGCCAGCAGCGATAAGCGGGGGGGCGGCACCGGGGAGCTGTTTTTT. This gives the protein CASSDKRGGGTGELFF.

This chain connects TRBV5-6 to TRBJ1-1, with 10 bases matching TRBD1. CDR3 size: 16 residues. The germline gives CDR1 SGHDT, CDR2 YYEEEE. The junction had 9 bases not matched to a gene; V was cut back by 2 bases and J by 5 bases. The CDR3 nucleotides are TGTGCCAGCAGCTTTGGGACAGGGGAGCTTGGAACTGAAGCTTTCTTT. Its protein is CASSFGTGELGTEAFF. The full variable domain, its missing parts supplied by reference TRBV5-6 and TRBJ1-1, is DAGVTQSPTHLIKTRGQQVTLRCSPKSGHDTVSWYQQALGQGPQFIFQYYEEEERQRGNFPDRFSGHQFPNYSSELNVNALLLGDSALYLCASSFGTGELGTEAFFGQGTRLTVV.

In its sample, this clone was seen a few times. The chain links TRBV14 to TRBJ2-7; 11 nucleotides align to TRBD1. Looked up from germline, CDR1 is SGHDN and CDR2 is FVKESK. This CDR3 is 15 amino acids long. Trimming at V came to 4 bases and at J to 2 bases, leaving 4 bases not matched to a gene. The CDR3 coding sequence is TGTGCCAGCAGCCCCGGACAGGGGGCTGCCTACGAGCAGTACTTC. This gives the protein CASSPGQGAAYEQYF.

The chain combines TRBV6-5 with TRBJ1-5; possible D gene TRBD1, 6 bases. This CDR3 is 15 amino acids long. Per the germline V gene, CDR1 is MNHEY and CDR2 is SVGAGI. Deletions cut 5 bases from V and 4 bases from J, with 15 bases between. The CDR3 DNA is TGTGCCAGCAGTCCAATACAGGGATCAAATCAGCCCCAGCATTTT. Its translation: CASSPIQGSNQPQHF.

CDR3 sequence (DNA): TGTGCCAGCAGCCTCACCTTAGGACAGACCTACGAGCAGTACTTC. Translation: CASSLTLGQTYEQYF. The rearrangement links TRBV7-6 to TRBJ2-7; a possible D gene is TRBD1 (6 bases). Trimming left V 5 bases short and J 2 bases short, with 16 bases between. Germline CDR1 is SGHVS and CDR2 is FNYEAQ. The CDR3 spans 15 residues. Together with reference TRBV7-6 and TRBJ2-7, the CDR3 gives the full variable domain: GAGVSQSPRYKVTKRGQDVALRCDPISGHVSLYWYRQALGQGPEFLTYFNYEAQQDKSGLPNDRFSAERPEGSISTLTIQRTEQRDSAMYRCASSLTLGQTYEQYFGPGTRLTVT.

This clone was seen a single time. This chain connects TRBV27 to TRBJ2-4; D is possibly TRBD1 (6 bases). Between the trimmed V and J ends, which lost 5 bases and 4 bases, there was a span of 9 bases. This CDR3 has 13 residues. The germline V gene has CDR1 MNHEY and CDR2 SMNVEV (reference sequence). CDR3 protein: CASSVGQKNIQYF. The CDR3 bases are TGTGCCAGCAGTGTGGGACAAAAAAACATTCAGTACTTC.

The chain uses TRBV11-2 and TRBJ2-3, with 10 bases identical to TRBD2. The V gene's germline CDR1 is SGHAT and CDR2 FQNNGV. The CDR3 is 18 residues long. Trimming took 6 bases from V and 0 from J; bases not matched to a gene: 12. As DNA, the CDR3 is TGTGCCAGCAGAGGGGCTAGCGGGGGCCACGCTAGCACAGATACGCAGTATTTT. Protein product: CASRGASGGHASTDTQYF.

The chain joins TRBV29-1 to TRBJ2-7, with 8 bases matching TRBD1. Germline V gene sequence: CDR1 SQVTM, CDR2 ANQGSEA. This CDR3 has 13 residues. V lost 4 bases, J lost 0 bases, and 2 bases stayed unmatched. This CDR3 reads CSVVGQDSYEQYF. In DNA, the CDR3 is TGCAGCGTTGTGGGACAGGACTCCTACGAGCAGTACTTC.

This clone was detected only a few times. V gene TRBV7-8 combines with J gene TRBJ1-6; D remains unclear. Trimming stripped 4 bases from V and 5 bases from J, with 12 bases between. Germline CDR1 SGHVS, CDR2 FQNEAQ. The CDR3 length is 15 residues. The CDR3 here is CASSSNTGNNSPLHF. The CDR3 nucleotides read TGTGCCAGCAGCTCTAACACGGGGAATAATTCACCCCTCCACTTT.

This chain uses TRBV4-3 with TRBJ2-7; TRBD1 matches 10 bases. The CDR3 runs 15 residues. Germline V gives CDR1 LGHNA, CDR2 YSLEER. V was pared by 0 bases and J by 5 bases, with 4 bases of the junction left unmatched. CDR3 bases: TGCGCCAGCAGCCAAGACCCGACAGGGGGCAACGAGCAGTACTTC. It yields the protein CASSQDPTGGNEQYF.

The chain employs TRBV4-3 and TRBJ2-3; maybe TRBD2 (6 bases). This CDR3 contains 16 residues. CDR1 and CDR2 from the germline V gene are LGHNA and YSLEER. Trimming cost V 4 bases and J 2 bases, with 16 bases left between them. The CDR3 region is CASSPVLATITDTQYF. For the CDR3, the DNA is TGCGCCAGCAGCCCCGTTCTAGCGACTATCACAGATACGCAGTATTTT.

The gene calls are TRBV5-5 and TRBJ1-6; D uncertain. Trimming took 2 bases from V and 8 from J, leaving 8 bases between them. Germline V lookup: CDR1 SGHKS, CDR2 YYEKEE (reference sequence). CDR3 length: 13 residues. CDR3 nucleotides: TGTGCCAGCAGCTTTTGGACTGATTCACCCCTCCACTTT. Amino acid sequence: CASSFWTDSPLHF.

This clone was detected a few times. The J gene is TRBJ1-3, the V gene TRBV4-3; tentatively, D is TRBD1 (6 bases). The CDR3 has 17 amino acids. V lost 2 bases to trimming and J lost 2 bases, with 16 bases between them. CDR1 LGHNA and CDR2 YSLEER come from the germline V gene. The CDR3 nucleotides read TGCGCCAGCAGCCAAACTTCGGACAGCTGGACTGGAAACACCATATATTTT. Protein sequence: CASSQTSDSWTGNTIYF.

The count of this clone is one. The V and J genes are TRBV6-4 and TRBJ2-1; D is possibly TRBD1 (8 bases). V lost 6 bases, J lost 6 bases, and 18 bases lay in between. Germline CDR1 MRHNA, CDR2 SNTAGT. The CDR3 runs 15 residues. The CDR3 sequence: CASSHDRGGGNEQFF. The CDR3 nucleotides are TGTGCCAGCAGCCACGACAGGGGAGGGGGCAATGAGCAGTTCTTC.

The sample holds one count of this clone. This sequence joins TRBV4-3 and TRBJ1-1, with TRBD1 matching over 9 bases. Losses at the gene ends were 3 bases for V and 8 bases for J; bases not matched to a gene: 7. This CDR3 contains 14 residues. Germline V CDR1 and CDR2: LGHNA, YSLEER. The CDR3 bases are TGCGCCAGCAGCCAGGTTCCGGGACAGGGCGAAGCTTTCTTT. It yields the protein CASSQVPGQGEAFF.

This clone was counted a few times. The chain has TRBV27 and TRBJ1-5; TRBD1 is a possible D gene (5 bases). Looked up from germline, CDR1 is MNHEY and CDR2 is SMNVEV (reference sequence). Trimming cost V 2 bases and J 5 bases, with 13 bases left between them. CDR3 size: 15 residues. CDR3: CASSLAQEMDQPQHF. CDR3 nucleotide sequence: TGTGCCAGCAGTTTAGCACAGGAAATGGATCAGCCCCAGCATTTT.

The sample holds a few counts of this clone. The CDR3 sequence is CASSYDQGSAGELFF. In nucleotides, the CDR3 is TGTGCCAGCAGTTACGATCAGGGAAGCGCCGGGGAGCTGTTTTTT. The chain uses TRBV6-5 and TRBJ2-2, with D possibly being TRBD1 (5 bases). Germline CDR1 is MNHEY and CDR2 is SVGAGI. Trimming pared 2 bases from V and 6 bases from J, leaving 13 bases between. This CDR3 comprises 15 residues.

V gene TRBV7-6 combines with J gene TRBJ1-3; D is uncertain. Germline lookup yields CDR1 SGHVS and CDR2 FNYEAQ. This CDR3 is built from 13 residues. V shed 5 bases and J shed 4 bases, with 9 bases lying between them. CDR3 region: CASSPTMGNTIYF. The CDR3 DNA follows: TGTGCCAGCAGCCCGACAATGGGAAACACCATATATTTT.

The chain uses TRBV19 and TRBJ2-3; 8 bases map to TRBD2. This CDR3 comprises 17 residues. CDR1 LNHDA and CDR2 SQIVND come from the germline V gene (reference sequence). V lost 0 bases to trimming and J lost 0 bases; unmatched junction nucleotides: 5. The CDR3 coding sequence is TGTGCCAGTAGTATAGACGGGGGGGCCCCCAGCACAGATACGCAGTATTTT. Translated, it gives CASSIDGGAPSTDTQYF. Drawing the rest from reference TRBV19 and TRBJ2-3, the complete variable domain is DGGITQSPKYLFRKEGQNVTLSCEQNLNHDAMYWYRQDPGQGLRLIYYSQIVNDFQKGDIAEGYSVSREKKESFPLTVTSAQKNPTAFYLCASSIDGGAPSTDTQYFGPGTRLTVL.

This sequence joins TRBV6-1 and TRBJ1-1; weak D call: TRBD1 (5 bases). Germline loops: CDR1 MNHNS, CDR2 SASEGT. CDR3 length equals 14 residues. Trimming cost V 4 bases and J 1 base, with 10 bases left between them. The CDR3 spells CASSGSGENTEAFF. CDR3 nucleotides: TGTGCCAGCAGTGGGTCGGGGGAGAACACTGAAGCTTTCTTT.

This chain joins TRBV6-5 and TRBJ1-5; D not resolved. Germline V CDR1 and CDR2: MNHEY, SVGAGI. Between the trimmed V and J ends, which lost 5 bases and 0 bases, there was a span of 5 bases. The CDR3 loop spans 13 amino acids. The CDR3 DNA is TGTGCCAGCAGTCGGGGTAGCAATCAGCCCCAGCATTTT. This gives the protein CASSRGSNQPQHF.

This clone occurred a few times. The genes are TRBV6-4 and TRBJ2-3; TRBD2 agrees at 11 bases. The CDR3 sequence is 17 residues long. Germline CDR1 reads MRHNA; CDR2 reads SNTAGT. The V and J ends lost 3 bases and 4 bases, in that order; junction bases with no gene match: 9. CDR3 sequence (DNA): TGTGCCAGCAGTGAACTAGCGGGGGACCGGGGGGCAGATACGCAGTATTTT. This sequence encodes CASSELAGDRGADTQYF.

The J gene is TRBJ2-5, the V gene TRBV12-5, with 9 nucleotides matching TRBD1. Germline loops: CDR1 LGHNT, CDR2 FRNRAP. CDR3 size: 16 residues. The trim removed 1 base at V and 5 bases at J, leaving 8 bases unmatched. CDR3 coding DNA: TGTGCTAGTGGTTTGGGAGACACAGGGGGCCGGGAGACCCAGTACTTC. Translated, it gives CASGLGDTGGRETQYF.